This entry concerns a single TCR beta chain. This sample stems from a study of shared clonotypes between healthy human individuals. The CDR3 sequence is 13 residues long. Trimming removed 5 bases from V and 4 bases from J, with 11 bases in between. CDR1 and CDR2 (germline): LNHDA, SQIVND (reference sequence). The table came from immunoSEQ multiplex PCR; TCRdb's copy has only in-frame clones and leaves some out. The table lists some 580,000 clones, around 97% of them singletons. The source is a woman in her 30s in good health. V gene TRBV19 combines with J gene TRBJ1-2; a possible D gene is TRBD1 (5 bases). Sequencing used naive CD4+ T cells sorted from blood. The subset here: CD45RA+ positively selected. The CDR3 DNA reads TGTGCCAGTAGTCCTGACGGGACCTATGGCTACACCTTC. As protein: CASSPDGTYGYTF.